The rows below give T cell receptor beta chains drawn from one sample of a study of cytomegalovirus exposure and HLA in healthy donors. Using immunoSEQ multiplex PCR, the repertoire was profiled, and TCRdb retains in-frame clones only, with some absent. The data contain 150,000 to 200,000 clones, 75% to 85% of them singletons. Sample: PBMCs. These TCRs come from a woman aged 18-29 years in good health and CMV-seronegative. CDR3s include the opening cysteine and the closing phenylalanine or tryptophan. D genes are given only for firm matches. Clone size is stated in some rows and not others, as once, few, many or a class when expanded.

V gene	clone size	J gene	D gene	CDR3 protein	CDR3 DNA
TRBV9	NA	TRBJ1-1	TRBD1	CASSTPRGQENTEAFF	TGTGCCAGCAGCACCCCCCGCGGACAGGAGAACACTGAAGCTTTCTTT
TRBV6-5	NA	TRBJ2-1	NA	CASSYLNRHQFF	TGTGCCAGCAGTTACCTTAACAGGCATCAGTTCTTC
TRBV7-9	once	TRBJ1-1	NA	CASSLGPGGPNTEAFF	TGTGCCAGCAGCCTAGGTCCGGGGGGGCCGAACACTGAAGCTTTCTTT
TRBV29-1	NA	TRBJ1-1	NA	CSVVGDSLEAFF	TGCAGCGTTGTAGGAGACAGCCTTGAAGCTTTCTTT
TRBV5-4	NA	TRBJ1-2	NA	CASSFFGGANGYTF	TGTGCCAGCAGCTTTTTCGGGGGAGCGAATGGCTACACCTTC
TRBV6-5	NA	TRBJ1-5	TRBD1	CASKIGTGYQPQHF	TGTGCCAGCAAGATCGGGACAGGGTATCAGCCCCAGCATTTT
TRBV11-2	few	TRBJ2-5	NA	CASSWAGQKETQYF	TGTGCCAGCAGCTGGGCGGGACAGAAAGAGACCCAGTACTTC
TRBV5-1	NA	TRBJ1-1	NA	CASSPYEPMNTEAFF	TGCGCCAGCAGCCCCTACGAACCCATGAACACTGAAGCTTTCTTT
TRBV2	NA	TRBJ2-1	TRBD2	CASRALDIAGAYNEQFF	TGTGCCAGCAGGGCCCTAGATATAGCGGGGGCCTACAATGAGCAGTTCTTC
TRBV5-5	NA	TRBJ2-5	NA	CASSLGSSFGETQYF	TGTGCCAGCAGCCTGGGGTCTAGCTTCGGGGAGACCCAGTACTTC
TRBV11-2	NA	TRBJ1-2	TRBD1	CASSLAGGQGGGYYGYTF	TGTGCCAGCAGCTTAGCCGGGGGACAGGGAGGGGGCTACTATGGCTACACCTTC
TRBV6-4	few	TRBJ2-1	NA	CASSDPRRTSYNEQFF	TGTGCCAGCAGTGATCCCCGGAGGACCTCCTACAATGAGCAGTTCTTC
TRBV18	NA	TRBJ1-2	NA	CASSPPTTGGKGYTF	TGTGCCAGCTCACCACCGACGACGGGGGGTAAGGGCTACACCTTC
TRBV29-1	few	TRBJ1-5	NA	CSVGARDQPQHF	TGCAGCGTTGGGGCGAGGGATCAGCCCCAGCATTTT
TRBV28	NA	TRBJ1-6	NA	CASSRDDRPNSPLHF	TGTGCCAGCAGCCGCGACGACAGGCCCAATTCACCCCTCCACTTT
TRBV15	NA	TRBJ2-5	TRBD1	CATSRDRGQETQYF	TGTGCCACCAGCAGGGACAGGGGGCAGGAGACCCAGTACTTC
TRBV25-1	NA	TRBJ2-1	TRBD2	CASAGTSRYNEQFF	TGTGCCAGCGCCGGGACTAGCCGCTACAATGAGCAGTTCTTC
TRBV2	NA	TRBJ2-1	TRBD1	CASPQGAYNEQFF	TGTGCCAGCCCCCAGGGGGCGTACAATGAGCAGTTCTTC
TRBV5-1	few	TRBJ2-5	TRBD1	CASTSRGRETQYF	TGCGCCAGCACAAGCAGGGGGCGAGAGACCCAGTACTTC
TRBV7-9	NA	TRBJ1-4	TRBD1	CASSLETGGYEKLFF	TGTGCCAGCAGCTTGGAGACAGGGGGATATGAAAAACTGTTTTTT